This T cell receptor (beta chain) came from a study of blood T cell repertoires in COVID-19. Assay: immunoSEQ multiplex PCR; the TCRdb copy retains only in-frame clones and omits some. The sample has 250,000 or so clones; around 81% are singletons. The receptor was derived from a man aged 50-59 years who had recovered from COVID-19. Source material: PBMCs or T cells enriched from blood (not recorded which).

CDR3 sequence: CASSPSWATNTGELFF. The CDR3 DNA reads TGTGCCAGCAGCCCGTCCTGGGCTACGAACACCGGGGAGCTGTTTTTT. The V and J genes are TRBV14 and TRBJ2-2; D gene unclear. Trimming took 4 bases from V and 0 from J, leaving 12 bases between them. The CDR3 has 16 residues. Germline loops: CDR1 SGHDN, CDR2 FVKESK. Looking up the rest from reference TRBV14 and TRBJ2-2 gives the full variable domain: EAGVTQFPSHSVIEKGQTVTLRCDPISGHDNLYWYRRVMGKEIKFLLHFVKESKQDESGMPNNRFLAERTGGTYSTLKVQPAELEDSGVYFCASSPSWATNTGELFFGEGSRLTVL.